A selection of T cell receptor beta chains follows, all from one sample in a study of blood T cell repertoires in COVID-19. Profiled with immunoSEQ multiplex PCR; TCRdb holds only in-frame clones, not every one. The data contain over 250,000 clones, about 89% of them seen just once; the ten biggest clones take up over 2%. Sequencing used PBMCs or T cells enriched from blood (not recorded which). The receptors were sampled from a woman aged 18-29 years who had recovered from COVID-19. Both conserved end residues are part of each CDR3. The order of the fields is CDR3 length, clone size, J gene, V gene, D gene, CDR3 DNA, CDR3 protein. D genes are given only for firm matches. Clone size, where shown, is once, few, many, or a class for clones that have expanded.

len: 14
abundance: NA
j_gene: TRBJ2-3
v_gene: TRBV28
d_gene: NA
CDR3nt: TGTGCCAGCCGACTGTACGGGGTGGTAGATACGCAGTATTTT
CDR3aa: CASRLYGVVDTQYF

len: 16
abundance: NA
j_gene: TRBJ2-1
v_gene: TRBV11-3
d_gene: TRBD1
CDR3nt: TGTGCCAGCAGCTTACTGAGCAGGGGGCCTTACAATGAGCAGTTCTTC
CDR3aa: CASSLLSRGPYNEQFF

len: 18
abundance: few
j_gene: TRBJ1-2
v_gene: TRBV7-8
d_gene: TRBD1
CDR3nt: TGTGCCAGCAGCTTAGGTGGGGCAGCCCGGGACAGGGAAAACGGCTACACCTTC
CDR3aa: CASSLGGAARDRENGYTF

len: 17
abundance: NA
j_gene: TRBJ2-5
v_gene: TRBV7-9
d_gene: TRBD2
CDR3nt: TGTGCCAGCAGCTTCCAAGGTGGTAGCGGGGGTCAAGAGACCCAGTACTTC
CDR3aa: CASSFQGGSGGQETQYF

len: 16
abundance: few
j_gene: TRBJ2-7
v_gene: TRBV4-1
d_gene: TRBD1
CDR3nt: TGCGCCAGCAGCCAAGTTGGAACGGGACAGGGCTACGAGCAGTACTTC
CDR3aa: CASSQVGTGQGYEQYF

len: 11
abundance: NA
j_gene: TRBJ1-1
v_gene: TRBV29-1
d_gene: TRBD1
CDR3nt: TGCAGCGTTGATGCAGGGGGCAGGGCTTTCTTT
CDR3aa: CSVDAGGRAFF

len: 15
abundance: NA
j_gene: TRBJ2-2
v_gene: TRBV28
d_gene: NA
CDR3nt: TGTGCCAGCAGTTTAGGGAGGTCAGGCACCGGGGAGCTGTTTTTT
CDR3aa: CASSLGRSGTGELFF

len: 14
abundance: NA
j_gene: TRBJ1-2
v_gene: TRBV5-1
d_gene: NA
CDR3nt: TGCGCCAGCAGCTTGGATGGGACAAACTATGGCTACACCTTC
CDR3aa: CASSLDGTNYGYTF

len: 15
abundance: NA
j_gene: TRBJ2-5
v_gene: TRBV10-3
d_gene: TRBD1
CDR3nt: TGTGCCATCAGTTTCGAACAGGGGGCAATAGAGACCCAGTACTTC
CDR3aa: CAISFEQGAIETQYF

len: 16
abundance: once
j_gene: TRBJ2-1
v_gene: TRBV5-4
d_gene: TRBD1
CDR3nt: TGTGCCAGCAGCCGCCGTCCACAGGGGCTTTACAATGAGCAGTTCTTC
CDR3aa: CASSRRPQGLYNEQFF

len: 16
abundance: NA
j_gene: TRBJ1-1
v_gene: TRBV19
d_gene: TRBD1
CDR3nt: TGTGCCAGTAGCCCCGCCGGGACAGAAACCTACACTGAAGCTTTCTTT
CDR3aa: CASSPAGTETYTEAFF

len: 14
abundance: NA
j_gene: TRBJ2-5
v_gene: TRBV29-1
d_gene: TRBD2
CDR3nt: TGCAGCGTTATAACTAGCGGGAATCAAGAGACCCAGTACTTC
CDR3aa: CSVITSGNQETQYF

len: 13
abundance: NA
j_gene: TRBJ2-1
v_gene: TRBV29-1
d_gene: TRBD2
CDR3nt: TGCAGCGTTGAACCTAGCGGGAGGGCCCGGCAGTTCTTC
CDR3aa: CSVEPSGRARQFF

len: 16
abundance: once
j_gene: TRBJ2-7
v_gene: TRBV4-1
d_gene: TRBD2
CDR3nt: TGCGCCAGCAGCCAACATGGACTAGCGGGAGTGTACGAGCAGTACTTC
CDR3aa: CASSQHGLAGVYEQYF

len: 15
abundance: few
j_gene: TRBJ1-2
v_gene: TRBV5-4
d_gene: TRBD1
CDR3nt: TGTGCCACCTCACACCCGAGGACAGGGAAGGGCGGCTACACCTTC
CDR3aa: CATSHPRTGKGGYTF

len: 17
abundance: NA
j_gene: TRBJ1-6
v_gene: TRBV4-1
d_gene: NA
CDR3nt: TGCGCCAGCAGCCAAGAGCCGGGGAGCTCCTATAATTCACCCCTCCACTTT
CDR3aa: CASSQEPGSSYNSPLHF

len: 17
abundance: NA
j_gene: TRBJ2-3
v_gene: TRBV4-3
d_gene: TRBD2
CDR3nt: TGCGCCAGCAGCCCAGGTCTCCTAGCGGGGAGTAGAGATACGCAGTATTTT
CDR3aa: CASSPGLLAGSRDTQYF

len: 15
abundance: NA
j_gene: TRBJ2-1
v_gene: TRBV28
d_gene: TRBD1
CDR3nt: TGTGCCAGCAGTTTAAAGGGGGCTGTGGGGAATGAGCAGTTCTTC
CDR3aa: CASSLKGAVGNEQFF

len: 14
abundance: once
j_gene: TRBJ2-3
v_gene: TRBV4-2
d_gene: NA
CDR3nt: TGTGCCAGCAGCCAACTGGGGGCCACAGATACGCAGTATTTT
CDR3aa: CASSQLGATDTQYF

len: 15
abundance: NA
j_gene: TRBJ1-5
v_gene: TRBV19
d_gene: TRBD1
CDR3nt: TGTGCCAGTTCCACGATGGGACAGCACAATCAGCCCCAGCATTTT
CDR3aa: CASSTMGQHNQPQHF

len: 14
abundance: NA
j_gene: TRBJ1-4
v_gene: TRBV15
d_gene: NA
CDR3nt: TGTGCCACTCGGCAGGGCCTGGCTAATGAAAAACTGTTTTTT
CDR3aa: CATRQGLANEKLFF

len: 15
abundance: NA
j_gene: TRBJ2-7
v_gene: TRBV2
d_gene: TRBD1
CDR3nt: TGTGCCAGCAAGGAGGGGACAGGGGTTACCTACGAGCAGTACTTC
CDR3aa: CASKEGTGVTYEQYF

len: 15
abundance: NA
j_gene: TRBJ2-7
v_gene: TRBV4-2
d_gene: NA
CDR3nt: TGTGCCAGCAGCCGTGGGCGGGACTCTTACTACGAGCAGTACTTC
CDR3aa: CASSRGRDSYYEQYF

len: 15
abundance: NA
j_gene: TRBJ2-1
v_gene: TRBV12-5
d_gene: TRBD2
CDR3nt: TGTGCTAGTGGTCGGACTAGCGGGACTTACAATGAGCAGTTCTTC
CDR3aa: CASGRTSGTYNEQFF

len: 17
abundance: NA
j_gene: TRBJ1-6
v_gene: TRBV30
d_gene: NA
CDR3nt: TGTGCCTGGAGTTCGGACACAGGGCCAGGTTGGGGTTCACCCCTCCACTTT
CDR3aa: CAWSSDTGPGWGSPLHF

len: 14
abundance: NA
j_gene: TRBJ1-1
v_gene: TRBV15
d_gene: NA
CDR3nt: TGTGCCACCAGCAGAGATAGGCGGGACTCGCAAGCTTTCTTT
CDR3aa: CATSRDRRDSQAFF

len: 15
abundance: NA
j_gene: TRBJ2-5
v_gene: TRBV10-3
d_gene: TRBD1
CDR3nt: TGTGCCATCAGTGATGAGACAGGGGGTGGTGAGACCCAGTACTTC
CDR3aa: CAISDETGGGETQYF